Listed below are T cell receptor beta chains from one sample, sequenced in a study of T-cell memory formation after mild COVID-19. MiXCR, run by TCRdb on the 5' RACE reads, gives a single entry per CDR3 protein. The table shows more than 350,000 distinct CDR3 sequences, with approximately 15% occurring only once. Input material: PBMCs or a T cell subset sorted from them (not recorded which). The receptors come from a man in his late teens or twenties who had mild COVID-19 (a few samples of this study predate the infection). Cell type and time point are not known. CDR3s include the opening cysteine and the closing phenylalanine or tryptophan. A D gene is named only where the DNA matches it firmly. The size of a clone is reported for some rows only, either as once, few or many, or as a class for expanded clones.

v_gene	abundance	j_gene	d_gene	CDR3nt	CDR3aa
TRBV5-6	few	TRBJ1-1	-	TGTGCCAGCAGTTCCCTGGGGGTACGAACTGAAGCTTTCTTT	CASSSLGVRTEAFF
TRBV28	few	TRBJ2-7	-	TGTGCCAGCAGTTTCGTGGTTGGCGTCTCCTACGAGCAGTACTTC	CASSFVVGVSYEQYF
TRBV4-2	few	TRBJ1-2	TRBD1	TGTGCCAGCAGCCAAGGAGCCAGGGGGCAGTATGGCTACACCTTC	CASSQGARGQYGYTF
TRBV9	many	TRBJ2-3	-	TGTGCCAGCAGCGTCCTAAACACAGATACGCAGTATTTT	CASSVLNTDTQYF
TRBV20-1	-	TRBJ1-2	TRBD1	TGCAGTGCTAGGGCTTGGGGACAGGGGGCGGATGGCTACACCTTC	CSARAWGQGADGYTF
TRBV5-4	few	TRBJ2-3	-	TGTGCCAGCAGCTTGGCCGGTGGGGGGAGCACAGATACGCAGTATTTT	CASSLAGGGSTDTQYF
TRBV6-5	-	TRBJ1-2	-	TGTGCCAGCAGGTCCCCAGGCTATGGCTACACCTTC	CASRSPGYGYTF
TRBV4-3	-	TRBJ2-3	-	TGCGCCAGCAGCCGTCGGAGGCAGGATACGAAGTATTTT	CASSRRRQDTKYF
TRBV12-3/TRBV12-4	few	TRBJ2-1	TRBD2	TGTGCCAGCAGTTCGGGGCTAGCGGGGTTCGATGAGCAGTTCTTC	CASSSGLAGFDEQFF
TRBV7-2	few	TRBJ2-2	TRBD1	TGTGCCAGCAGCTATACCTGGGGGACAGGCAACACCGGGGAGCTGTTTTTT	CASSYTWGTGNTGELFF
TRBV15	-	TRBJ2-2	-	TGTGCCACCAGCAGCAATGTGGGGGCGACCGGGGAGCTGTTTTTT	CATSSNVGATGELFF
TRBV19	-	TRBJ1-5	-	TGTGCCAGTAGAGACCTCCTTAGCAATCAGCCCCAGCATTTT	CASRDLLSNQPQHF
TRBV19	-	TRBJ1-1	TRBD1	TGTGCCAGTAGGGTGGACAGGCGGAACACTGAAGCTTTCTTT	CASRVDRRNTEAFF
TRBV9	-	TRBJ2-1	-	TGTGCCAGCAGCACGGGAACTCTCGCCTACAATGAGCAGTTCTTC	CASSTGTLAYNEQFF
TRBV7-2	-	TRBJ2-1	TRBD2	TGTGCCAGCAGCTTAAGGGGGACTAGCACCCCCAATGAGCAGTTCTTC	CASSLRGTSTPNEQFF
TRBV7-9	-	TRBJ2-6	-	TGTGCCAGCAGCTTTCTCGTTGGGTCTGGGGCCAACGTCCTGACTTTC	CASSFLVGSGANVLTF
TRBV4-1	-	TRBJ2-2	TRBD2	TGCGCCAGCGCCCAAGGCCAGCGGGGCACCGGGGAGCTGTTTTTT	CASAQGQRGTGELFF
TRBV7-9	-	TRBJ2-1	TRBD1	TGTGCCAGCAGTCTCCGGGACAGGGATTACAATGAGCAGTTCTTC	CASSLRDRDYNEQFF
TRBV19	-	TRBJ2-1	TRBD2	TGTGCCAGTAGTATCCCACTAGCGGGGAGGTACAATGAGCAGTTCTTC	CASSIPLAGRYNEQFF
TRBV7-2	-	TRBJ2-2	TRBD2	TGTGCCAGCAGCTCTCTAGCGGGGGGTTACACCGGGGAGCTGTTTTTT	CASSSLAGGYTGELFF
TRBV6-5	-	TRBJ1-1	-	TGTGCCAGCAGTTACTCGAGGACAGTGGCCACTGAAGCTTTCTTT	CASSYSRTVATEAFF
TRBV5-6	few	TRBJ2-3	TRBD2	TGTGCCAGCAGCCTAGAGACTAGCGGGGGTCCTGATACGCAGTATTTT	CASSLETSGGPDTQYF
TRBV7-9	many	TRBJ2-1	TRBD2	TGTGCCAGCAGCCCCCGACGGGGGGGCTCCTACAATGAGCAGTTCTTC	CASSPRRGGSYNEQFF
TRBV6-2/TRBV6-3	few	TRBJ2-3	-	TGTGCCAGCAGAGTCGACAACACAGATACGCAGTATTTT	CASRVDNTDTQYF
TRBV14	-	TRBJ1-2	-	TGTGCCAGCAGCCAAGATTGGGGATTGGACTATGGCTACACCTTC	CASSQDWGLDYGYTF
TRBV10-3	few	TRBJ2-5	TRBD2	TGTGCCATCAGTCAACCTACGACTAGCGGGGTCTTCCAAGAGACCCAGTACTTC	CAISQPTTSGVFQETQYF
TRBV6-2/TRBV6-3	-	TRBJ1-1	-	TGTGCCAGCAGTCATTCCAGGGTTGAAGCTTTCTTT	CASSHSRVEAFF
TRBV7-2	-	TRBJ1-4	-	TGTGCCAGCAGCTTCGTAGGGGATGGTGAAAAACTGTTTTTT	CASSFVGDGEKLFF
TRBV5-1	-	TRBJ2-1	TRBD2	TGCGCCAGCGGGAGCGGGGGGGCTTACAATGAGCAGTTCTTC	CASGSGGAYNEQFF
TRBV7-3	few	TRBJ1-1	-	TGTGCCAGCAGCTTAGATGTTGGACAACCCCCGGCTGAAGCTTTCTTT	CASSLDVGQPPAEAFF
TRBV4-1	few	TRBJ2-7	-	TGCGCCAGCAGCCAAGGTAGTGACGTCTCCAGCGAGCAGTACTTC	CASSQGSDVSSEQYF
TRBV29-1	-	TRBJ1-1	-	TGCAGCGTTGAAACCTGGGCACGAGAAGCTTTCTTT	CSVETWAREAFF
TRBV27	-	TRBJ1-2	-	TGTGCCAGCAGTTCCCCCAGGCGGGGGTACTATGGCTACACCTTC	CASSSPRRGYYGYTF